Described below is a single T cell receptor beta chain sequence and its context. The antigen is undetermined. Clones were sequenced by immunoSEQ multiplex PCR, and TCRdb holds only the in-frame ones, with some missing. The sample records more than 50,000 clones, around 87% being singletons. The entry originates in a study of pediatric ulcerative colitis. Study-level results: Acute severe colitis showed lower rectal diversity from clonal expansions. All ulcerative colitis patients, but no controls, carried a couple of rectal clonotypes.

Germline loops: CDR1 MRHNA, CDR2 SNTAGT. V shed 4 bases, J shed 4 bases, and the junction held 10 bases outside the gene matches. The CDR3 has 17 residues. Sequencing was done on a sample of blood. The chain joins TRBV6-4 to TRBJ1-1; TRBD1 matches 12 bases. This TCR was sampled from a boy aged 10-17 years who was a control in a study of pediatric ulcerative colitis. In DNA, the CDR3 is TGTGCCAGCAGTGTTTTCCGGGACAGGGGGCTTGTCACTGAAGCTTTCTTT. Residues: CASSVFRDRGLVTEAFF.